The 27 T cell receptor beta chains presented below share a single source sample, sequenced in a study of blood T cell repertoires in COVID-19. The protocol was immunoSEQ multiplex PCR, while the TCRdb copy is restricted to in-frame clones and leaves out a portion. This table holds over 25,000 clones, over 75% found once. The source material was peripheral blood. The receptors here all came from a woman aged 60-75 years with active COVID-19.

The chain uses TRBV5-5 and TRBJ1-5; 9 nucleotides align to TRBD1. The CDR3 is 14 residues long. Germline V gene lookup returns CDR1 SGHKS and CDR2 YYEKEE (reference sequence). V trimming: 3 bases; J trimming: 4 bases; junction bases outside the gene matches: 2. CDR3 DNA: TGTGCCAGCAGCTGGGGGACAGGGAATCAGCCCCAGCATTTT. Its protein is CASSWGTGNQPQHF.

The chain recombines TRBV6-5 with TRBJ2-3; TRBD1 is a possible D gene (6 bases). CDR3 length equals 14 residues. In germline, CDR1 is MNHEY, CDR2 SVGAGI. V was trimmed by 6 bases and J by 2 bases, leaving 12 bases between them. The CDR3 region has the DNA TGTGCCAGCAGGCCACAGGGAATCACAGATACGCAGTATTTT. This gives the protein CASRPQGITDTQYF.

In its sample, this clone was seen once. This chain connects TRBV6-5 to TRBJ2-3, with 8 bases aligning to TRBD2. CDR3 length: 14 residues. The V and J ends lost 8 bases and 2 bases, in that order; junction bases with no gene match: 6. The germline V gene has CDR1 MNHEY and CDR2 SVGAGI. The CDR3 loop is CASLAGGLTDTQYF. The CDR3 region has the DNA TGTGCCAGCCTCGCGGGGGGTCTCACAGATACGCAGTATTTT.

The CDR3, as DNA: TGTGCCAGCAGTTCCGCTCAGGGGAACGAGCAGTACTTC. It yields the protein CASSSAQGNEQYF. This chain joins TRBV28 and TRBJ2-7; maybe TRBD1 (6 bases). This CDR3 region has 13 residues. Germline values: CDR1 MDHEN, CDR2 SYDVKM. V shed 4 bases and J shed 5 bases, with 12 bases lying between them. The full variable domain, rest sourced from reference TRBV28 and TRBJ2-7, is DVKVTQSSRYLVKRTGEKVFLECVQDMDHENMFWYRQDPGLGLRLIYFSYDVKMKEKGDIPEGYSVSREKKERFSLILESASTNQTSMYLCASSSAQGNEQYFGPGTRLTVT.

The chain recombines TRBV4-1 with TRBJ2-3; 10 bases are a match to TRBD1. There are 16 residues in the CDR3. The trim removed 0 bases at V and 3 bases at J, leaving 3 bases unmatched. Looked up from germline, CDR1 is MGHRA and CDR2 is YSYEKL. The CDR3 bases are TGCGCCAGCAGCCAAGATCAGGGACAGGGGACAGATACGCAGTATTTT. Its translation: CASSQDQGQGTDTQYF.

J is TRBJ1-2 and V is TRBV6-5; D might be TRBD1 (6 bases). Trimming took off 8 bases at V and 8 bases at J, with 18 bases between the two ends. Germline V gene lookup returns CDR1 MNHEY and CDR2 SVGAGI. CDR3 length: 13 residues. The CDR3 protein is CASEMRGGLGYTF. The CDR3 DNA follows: TGTGCCAGCGAGATGAGGGGGGGTTTGGGCTACACCTTC.

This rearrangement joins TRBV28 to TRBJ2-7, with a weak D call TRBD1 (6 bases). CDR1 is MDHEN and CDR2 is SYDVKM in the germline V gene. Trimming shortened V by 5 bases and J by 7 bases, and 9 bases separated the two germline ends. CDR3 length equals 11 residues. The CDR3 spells CASSRDREQYF. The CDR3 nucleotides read TGTGCCAGCAGTCGAGACAGGGAGCAGTACTTC.

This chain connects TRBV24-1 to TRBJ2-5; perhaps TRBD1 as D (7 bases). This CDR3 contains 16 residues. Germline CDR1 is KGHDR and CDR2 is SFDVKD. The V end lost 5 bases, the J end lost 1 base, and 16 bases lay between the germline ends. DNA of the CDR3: TGTGCCACCAGTGCCCGGGCGGGACAGTTCCAAGAGACCCAGTACTTC. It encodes CATSARAGQFQETQYF.

The CDR3 sequence: CASSQTGNEKLFF. The CDR3 DNA follows: TGTGCCAGCTCACAGACAGGAAATGAAAAACTGTTTTTT. The rearrangement joins TRBV18 to TRBJ1-4; D may be TRBD1 (6 bases). The germline CDR1 and CDR2 sequences are KGHSH and LQKENI. Trimming left V 4 bases short and J 5 bases short, with 8 bases between. This CDR3 is 13 amino acids long.

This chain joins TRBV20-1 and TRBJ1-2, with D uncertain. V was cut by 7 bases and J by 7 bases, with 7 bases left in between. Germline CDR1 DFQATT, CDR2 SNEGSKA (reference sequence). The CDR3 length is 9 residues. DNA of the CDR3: TGCAGTGAGCCACCTGGCTACACCTTC. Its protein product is CSEPPGYTF.

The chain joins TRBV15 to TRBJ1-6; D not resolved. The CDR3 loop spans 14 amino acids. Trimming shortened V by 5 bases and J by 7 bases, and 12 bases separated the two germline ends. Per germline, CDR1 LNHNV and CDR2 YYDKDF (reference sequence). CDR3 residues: CATSVQTRNSPLHF. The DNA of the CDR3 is TGTGCCACCAGCGTACAGACAAGAAATTCACCCCTCCACTTT. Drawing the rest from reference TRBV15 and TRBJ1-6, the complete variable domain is DAMVIQNPRYQVTQFGKPVTLSCSQTLNHNVMYWYQQKSSQAPKLLFHYYDKDFNNEADTPDNFQSRRPNTSFCFLDIRSPGLGDTAMYLCATSVQTRNSPLHFGNGTRLTVT.

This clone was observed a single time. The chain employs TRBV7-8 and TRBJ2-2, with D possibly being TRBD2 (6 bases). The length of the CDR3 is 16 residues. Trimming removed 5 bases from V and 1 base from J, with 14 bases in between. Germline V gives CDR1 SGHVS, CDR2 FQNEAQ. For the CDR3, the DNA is TGTGCCAGCAGCCGAGTAGGAGGGCGGAACACCGGGGAGCTGTTTTTT. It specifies CASSRVGGRNTGELFF.

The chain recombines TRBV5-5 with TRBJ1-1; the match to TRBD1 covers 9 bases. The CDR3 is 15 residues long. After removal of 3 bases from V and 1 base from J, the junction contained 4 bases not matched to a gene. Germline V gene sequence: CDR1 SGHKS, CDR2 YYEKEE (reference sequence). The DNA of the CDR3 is TGTGCCAGCAGCTGGACGACAGGGGGGAACACTGAAGCTTTCTTT. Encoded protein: CASSWTTGGNTEAFF.

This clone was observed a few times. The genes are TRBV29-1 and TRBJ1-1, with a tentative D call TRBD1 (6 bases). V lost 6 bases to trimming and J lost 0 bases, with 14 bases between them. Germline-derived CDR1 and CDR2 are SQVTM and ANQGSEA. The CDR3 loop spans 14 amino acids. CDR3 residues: CSVDRMSMNTEAFF. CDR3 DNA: TGCAGCGTCGACAGGATGTCCATGAACACTGAAGCTTTCTTT.

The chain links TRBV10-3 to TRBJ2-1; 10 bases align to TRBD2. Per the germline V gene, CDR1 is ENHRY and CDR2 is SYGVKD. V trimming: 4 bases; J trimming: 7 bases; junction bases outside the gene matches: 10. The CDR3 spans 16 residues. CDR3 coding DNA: TGTGCCATCAGTGTTCAGCGGGGGGGCATTCTGAATGAGCAGTTCTTC. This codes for CAISVQRGGILNEQFF.

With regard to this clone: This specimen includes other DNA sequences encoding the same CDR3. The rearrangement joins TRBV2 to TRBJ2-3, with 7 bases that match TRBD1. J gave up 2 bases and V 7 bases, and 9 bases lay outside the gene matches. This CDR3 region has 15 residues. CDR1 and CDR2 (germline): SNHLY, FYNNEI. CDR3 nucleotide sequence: TGTGCCAGCAAGGGTGGGACAGCTTCCACAGATACGCAGTATTTT. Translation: CASKGGTASTDTQYF. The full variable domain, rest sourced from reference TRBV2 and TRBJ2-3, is EPEVTQTPSHQVTQMGQEVILRCVPISNHLYFYWYRQILGQKVEFLVSFYNNEISEKSEIFDDQFSVERPDGSNFTLKIRSTKLEDSAMYFCASKGGTASTDTQYFGPGTRLTVL.

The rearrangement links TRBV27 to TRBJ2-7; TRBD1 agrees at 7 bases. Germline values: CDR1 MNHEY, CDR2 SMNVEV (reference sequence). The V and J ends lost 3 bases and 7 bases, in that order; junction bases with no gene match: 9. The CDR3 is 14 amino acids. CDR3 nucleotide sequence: TGTGCCAGCAGTTTCGGGACAGACCCCTGGGAGCAGTACTTC. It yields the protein CASSFGTDPWEQYF.

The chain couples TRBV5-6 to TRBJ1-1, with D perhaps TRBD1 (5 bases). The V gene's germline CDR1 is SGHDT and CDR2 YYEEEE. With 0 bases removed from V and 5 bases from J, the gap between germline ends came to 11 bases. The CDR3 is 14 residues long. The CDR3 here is CASSLGAGETEAFF. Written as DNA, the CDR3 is TGTGCCAGCAGCTTGGGGGCGGGGGAAACTGAAGCTTTCTTT.

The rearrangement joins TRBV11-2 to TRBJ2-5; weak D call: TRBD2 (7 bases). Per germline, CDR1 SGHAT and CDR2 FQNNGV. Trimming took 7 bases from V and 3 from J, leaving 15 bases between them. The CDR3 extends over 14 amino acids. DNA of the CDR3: TGTGCCAGCACCCGGGGGGCAGCCAAAGAGACCCAGTACTTC. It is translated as CASTRGAAKETQYF.

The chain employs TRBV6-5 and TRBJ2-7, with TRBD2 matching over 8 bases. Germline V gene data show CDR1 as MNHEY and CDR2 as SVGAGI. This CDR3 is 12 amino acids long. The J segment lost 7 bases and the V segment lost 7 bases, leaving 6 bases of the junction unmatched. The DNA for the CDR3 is TGTGCCAGCAAGCGGGGGACTGGGGAGCAGTACTTC. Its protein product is CASKRGTGEQYF.

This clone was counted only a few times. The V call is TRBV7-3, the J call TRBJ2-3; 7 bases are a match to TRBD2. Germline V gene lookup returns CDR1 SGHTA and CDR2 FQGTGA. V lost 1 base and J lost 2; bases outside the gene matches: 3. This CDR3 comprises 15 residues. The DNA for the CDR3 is TGTGCCAGCAGCTTAAGCGGGAGAGCCACAGATACGCAGTATTTT. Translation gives CASSLSGRATDTQYF.

The DNA of the CDR3 is TGTGCCAGCACCCTTCCCGGACCGGGGACTGAAGCTTTCTTT. Translated, it gives CASTLPGPGTEAFF. The chain links TRBV28 to TRBJ1-1, with unresolved D. The CDR3 loop spans 14 amino acids. Germline V lookup: CDR1 MDHEN, CDR2 SYDVKM. V lost 7 bases and J 5 bases, leaving 17 bases between the germline ends.

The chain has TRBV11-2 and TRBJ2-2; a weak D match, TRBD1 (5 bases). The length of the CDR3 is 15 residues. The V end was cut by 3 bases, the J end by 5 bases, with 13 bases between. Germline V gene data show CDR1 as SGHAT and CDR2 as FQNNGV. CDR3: CASSLGRVVTGELFF. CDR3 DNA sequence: TGTGCCAGCAGCTTGGGCAGGGTGGTAACCGGGGAGCTGTTTTTT. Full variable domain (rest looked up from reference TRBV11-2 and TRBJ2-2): EAGVAQSPRYKIIEKRQSVAFWCNPISGHATLYWYQQILGQGPKLLIQFQNNGVVDDSQLPKDRFSAERLKGVDSTLKIQPAKLEDSAVYLCASSLGRVVTGELFFGEGSRLTVL.

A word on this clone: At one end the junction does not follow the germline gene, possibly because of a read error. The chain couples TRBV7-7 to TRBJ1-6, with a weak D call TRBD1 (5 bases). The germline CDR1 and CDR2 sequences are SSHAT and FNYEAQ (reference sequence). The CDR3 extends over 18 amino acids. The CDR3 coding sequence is TGTGCTAGCAGCTTAGTAGGGTCCCCCCGCAGGGATAATTCACCCCTCCACTTT. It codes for CASSLVGSPRRDNSPLHF.

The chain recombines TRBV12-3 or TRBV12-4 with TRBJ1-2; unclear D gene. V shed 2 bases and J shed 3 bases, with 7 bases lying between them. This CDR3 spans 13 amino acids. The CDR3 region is CASSLHGDYGYTF. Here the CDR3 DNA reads TGTGCCAGCAGTTTACACGGGGACTATGGCTACACCTTC.

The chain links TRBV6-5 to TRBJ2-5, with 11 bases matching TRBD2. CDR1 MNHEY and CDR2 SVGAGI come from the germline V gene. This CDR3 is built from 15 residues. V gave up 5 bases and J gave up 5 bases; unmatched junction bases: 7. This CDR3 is CASSPPSGGQETQYF. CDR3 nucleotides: TGTGCCAGCAGTCCCCCTAGCGGGGGGCAGGAGACCCAGTACTTC.

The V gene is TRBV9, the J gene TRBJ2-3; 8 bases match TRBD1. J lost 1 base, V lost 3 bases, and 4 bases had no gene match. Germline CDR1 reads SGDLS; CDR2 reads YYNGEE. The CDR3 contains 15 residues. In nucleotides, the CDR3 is TGTGCCAGCAGCGAGGACAGGGAGGGCACAGATACGCAGTATTTT. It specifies CASSEDREGTDTQYF.